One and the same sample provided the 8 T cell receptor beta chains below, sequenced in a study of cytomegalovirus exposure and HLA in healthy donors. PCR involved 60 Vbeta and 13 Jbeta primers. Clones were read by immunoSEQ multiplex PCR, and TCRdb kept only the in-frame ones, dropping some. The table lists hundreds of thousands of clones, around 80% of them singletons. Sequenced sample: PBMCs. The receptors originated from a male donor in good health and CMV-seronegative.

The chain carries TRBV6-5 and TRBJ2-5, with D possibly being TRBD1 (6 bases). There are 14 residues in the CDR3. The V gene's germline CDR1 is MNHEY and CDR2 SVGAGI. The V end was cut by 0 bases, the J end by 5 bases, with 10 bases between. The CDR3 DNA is TGTGCCAGCAGTTACTCAGGGGGTAGGGAGACCCAGTACTTC. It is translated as CASSYSGGRETQYF.

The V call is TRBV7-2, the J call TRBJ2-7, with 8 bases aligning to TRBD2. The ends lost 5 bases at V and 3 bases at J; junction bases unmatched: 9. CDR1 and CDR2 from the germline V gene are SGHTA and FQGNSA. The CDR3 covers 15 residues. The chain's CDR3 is CASSPGIAGYYEQYF. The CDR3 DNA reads TGTGCCAGCAGCCCCGGGATAGCGGGGTACTACGAGCAGTACTTC.

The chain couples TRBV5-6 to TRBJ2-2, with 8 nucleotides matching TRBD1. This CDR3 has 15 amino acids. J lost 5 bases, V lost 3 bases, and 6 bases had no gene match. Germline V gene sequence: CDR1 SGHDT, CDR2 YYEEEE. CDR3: CASSSGGAGTGELFF. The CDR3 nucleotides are TGTGCCAGCAGCTCAGGGGGCGCAGGAACCGGGGAGCTGTTTTTT.

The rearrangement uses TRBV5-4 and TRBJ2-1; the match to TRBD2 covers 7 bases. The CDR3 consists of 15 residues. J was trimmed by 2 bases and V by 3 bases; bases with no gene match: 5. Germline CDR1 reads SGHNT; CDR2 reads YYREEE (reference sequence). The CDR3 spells CASSWLAATYNEQFF. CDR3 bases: TGTGCCAGCAGCTGGCTAGCGGCAACCTACAATGAGCAGTTCTTC.

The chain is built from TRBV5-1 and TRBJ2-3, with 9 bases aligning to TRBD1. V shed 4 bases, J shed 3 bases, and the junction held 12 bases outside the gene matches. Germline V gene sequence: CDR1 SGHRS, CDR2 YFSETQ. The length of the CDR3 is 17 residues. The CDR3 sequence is CASSPDGTGRGTDTQYF. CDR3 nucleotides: TGCGCCAGCAGCCCTGACGGGACAGGGAGGGGGACAGATACGCAGTATTTT.

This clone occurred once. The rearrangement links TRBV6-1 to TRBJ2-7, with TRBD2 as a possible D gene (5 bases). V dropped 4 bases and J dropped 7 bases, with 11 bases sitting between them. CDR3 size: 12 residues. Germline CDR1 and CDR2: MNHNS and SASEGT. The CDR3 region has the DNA TGTGCCAGCAGTGGCGGTACGGGGGAGCAGTACTTC. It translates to CASSGGTGEQYF.

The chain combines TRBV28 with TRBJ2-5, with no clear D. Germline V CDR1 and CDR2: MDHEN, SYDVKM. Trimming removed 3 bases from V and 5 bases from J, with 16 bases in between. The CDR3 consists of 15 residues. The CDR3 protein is CASSLPLRIEETQYF. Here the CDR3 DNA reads TGTGCCAGCAGTTTGCCCCTGCGGATTGAGGAGACCCAGTACTTC. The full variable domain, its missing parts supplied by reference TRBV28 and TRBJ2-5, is DVKVTQSSRYLVKRTGEKVFLECVQDMDHENMFWYRQDPGLGLRLIYFSYDVKMKEKGDIPEGYSVSREKKERFSLILESASTNQTSMYLCASSLPLRIEETQYFGPGTRLLVL.

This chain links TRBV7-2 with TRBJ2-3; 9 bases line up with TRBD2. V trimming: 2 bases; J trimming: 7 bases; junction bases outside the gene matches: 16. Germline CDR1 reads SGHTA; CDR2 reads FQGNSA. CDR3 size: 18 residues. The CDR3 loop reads CASSLIRVSAGGRHTQYF. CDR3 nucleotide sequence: TGTGCCAGCAGCTTAATTCGGGTTTCGGCGGGAGGGCGACATACGCAGTATTTT.